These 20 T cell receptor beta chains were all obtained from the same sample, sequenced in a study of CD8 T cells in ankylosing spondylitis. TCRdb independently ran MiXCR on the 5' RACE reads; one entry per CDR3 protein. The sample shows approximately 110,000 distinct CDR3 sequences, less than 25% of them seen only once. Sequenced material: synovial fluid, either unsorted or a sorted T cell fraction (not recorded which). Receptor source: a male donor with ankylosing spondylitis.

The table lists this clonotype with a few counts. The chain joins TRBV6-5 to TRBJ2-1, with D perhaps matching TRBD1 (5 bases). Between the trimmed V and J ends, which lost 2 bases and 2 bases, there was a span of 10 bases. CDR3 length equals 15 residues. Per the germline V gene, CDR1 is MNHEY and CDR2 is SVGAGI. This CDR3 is CASSYGRRAYNEQFF. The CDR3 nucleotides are TGTGCCAGCAGTTACGGGCGCAGGGCCTACAATGAGCAGTTCTTC.

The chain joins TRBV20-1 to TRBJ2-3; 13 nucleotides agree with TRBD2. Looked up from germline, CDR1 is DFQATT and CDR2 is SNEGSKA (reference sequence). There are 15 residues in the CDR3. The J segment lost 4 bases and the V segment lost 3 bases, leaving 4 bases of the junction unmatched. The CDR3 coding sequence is TGCAGTGCTAGCCGACTAGCGGGAGGCCCAGATACGCAGTATTTT. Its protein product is CSASRLAGGPDTQYF.

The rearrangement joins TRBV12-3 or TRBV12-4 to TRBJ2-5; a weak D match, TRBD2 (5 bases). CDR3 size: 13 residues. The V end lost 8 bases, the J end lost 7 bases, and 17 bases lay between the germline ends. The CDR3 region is CASRRGDRVTQYF. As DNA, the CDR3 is TGTGCCAGCCGCCGGGGAGACCGGGTGACCCAGTACTTC.

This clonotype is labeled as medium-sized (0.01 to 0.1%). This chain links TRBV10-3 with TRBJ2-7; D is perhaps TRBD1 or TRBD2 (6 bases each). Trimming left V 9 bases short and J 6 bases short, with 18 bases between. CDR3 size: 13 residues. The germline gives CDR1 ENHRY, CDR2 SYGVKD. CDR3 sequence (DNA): TGTGCCATGGGAGGTGGACAGAACTCCGAGCAGTACTTC. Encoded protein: CAMGGGQNSEQYF.

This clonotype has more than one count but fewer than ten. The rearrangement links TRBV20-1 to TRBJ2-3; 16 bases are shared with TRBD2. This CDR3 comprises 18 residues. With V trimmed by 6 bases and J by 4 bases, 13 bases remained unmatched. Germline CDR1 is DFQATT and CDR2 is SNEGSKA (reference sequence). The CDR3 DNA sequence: TGCAGTGCGTCCATGGGACTAGCGGGAGGGCTTTGGGCAGATACGCAGTATTTT. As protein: CSASMGLAGGLWADTQYF.

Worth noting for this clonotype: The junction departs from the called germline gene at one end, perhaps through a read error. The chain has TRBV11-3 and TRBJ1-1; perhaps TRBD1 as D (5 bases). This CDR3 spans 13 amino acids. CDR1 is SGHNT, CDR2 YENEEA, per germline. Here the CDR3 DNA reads TGTGCCAGCAGCTTAGGACGGACTCAGGGAGCCCTCTTT. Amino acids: CASSLGRTQGALF.

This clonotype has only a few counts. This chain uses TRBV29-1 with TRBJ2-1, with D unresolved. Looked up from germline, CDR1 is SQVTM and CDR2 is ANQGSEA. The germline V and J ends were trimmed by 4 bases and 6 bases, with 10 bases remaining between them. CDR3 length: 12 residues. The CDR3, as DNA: TGCAGCGTTGTCGTATGGGGCAATGAGCAGTTCTTC. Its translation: CSVVVWGNEQFF.

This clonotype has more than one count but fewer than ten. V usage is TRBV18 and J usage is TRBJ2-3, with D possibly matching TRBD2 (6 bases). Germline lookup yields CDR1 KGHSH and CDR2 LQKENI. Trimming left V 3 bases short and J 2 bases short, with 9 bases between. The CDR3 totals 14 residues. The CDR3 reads CASSPGLHTDTQYF. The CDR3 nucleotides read TGTGCCAGCTCACCGGGACTTCACACAGATACGCAGTATTTT.

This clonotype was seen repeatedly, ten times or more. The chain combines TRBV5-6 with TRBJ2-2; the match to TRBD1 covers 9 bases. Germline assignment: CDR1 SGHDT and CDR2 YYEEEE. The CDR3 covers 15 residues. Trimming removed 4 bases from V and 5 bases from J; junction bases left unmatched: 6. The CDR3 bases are TGTGCCAGCAGCACCCGTGGACAGGGGACCGGGGAGCTGTTTTTT. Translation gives CASSTRGQGTGELFF.

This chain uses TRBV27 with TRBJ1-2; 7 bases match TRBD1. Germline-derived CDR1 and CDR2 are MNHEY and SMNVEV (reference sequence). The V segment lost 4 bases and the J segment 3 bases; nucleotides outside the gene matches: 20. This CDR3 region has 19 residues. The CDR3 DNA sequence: TGTGCCAGCAGTTCCGGATTATCTACGGGGACAGCAGGAGACTATGGCTACACCTTC. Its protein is CASSSGLSTGTAGDYGYTF.

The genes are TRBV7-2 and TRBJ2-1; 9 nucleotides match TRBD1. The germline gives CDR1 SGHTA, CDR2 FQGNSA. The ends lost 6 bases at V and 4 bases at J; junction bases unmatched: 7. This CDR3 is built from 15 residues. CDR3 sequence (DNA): TGTGCCAGCAGGCTGACAGGGGGGGGGTACAATGAGCAGTTCTTC. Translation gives CASRLTGGGYNEQFF.

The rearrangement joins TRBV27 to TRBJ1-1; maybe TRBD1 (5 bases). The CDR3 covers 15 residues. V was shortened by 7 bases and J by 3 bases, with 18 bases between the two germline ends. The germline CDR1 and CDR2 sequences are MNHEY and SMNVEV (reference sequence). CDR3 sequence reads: CASKPRTQGDTEAFF. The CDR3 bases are TGTGCCAGCAAACCCCGGACCCAGGGTGACACTGAAGCTTTCTTT.

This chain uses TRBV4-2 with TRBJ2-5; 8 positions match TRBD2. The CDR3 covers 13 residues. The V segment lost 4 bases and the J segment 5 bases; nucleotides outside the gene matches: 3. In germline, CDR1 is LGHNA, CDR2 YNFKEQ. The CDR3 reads CASSPGGGETQYF. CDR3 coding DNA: TGTGCCAGCAGCCCGGGGGGGGGTGAGACCCAGTACTTC.

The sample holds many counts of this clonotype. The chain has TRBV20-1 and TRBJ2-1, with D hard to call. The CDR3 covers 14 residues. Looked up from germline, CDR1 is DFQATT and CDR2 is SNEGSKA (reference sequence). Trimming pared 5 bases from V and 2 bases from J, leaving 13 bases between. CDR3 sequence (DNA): TGCAGTGCTTTCAAAACGGCCACCTACAATGAGCAGTTCTTC. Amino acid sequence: CSAFKTATYNEQFF.

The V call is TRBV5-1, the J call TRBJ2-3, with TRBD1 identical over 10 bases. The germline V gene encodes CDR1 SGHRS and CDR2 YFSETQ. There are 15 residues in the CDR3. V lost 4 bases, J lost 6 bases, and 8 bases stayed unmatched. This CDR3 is CASSTPGTGVDTQYF. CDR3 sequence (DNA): TGCGCCAGCAGCACCCCTGGGACAGGGGTGGATACGCAGTATTTT.

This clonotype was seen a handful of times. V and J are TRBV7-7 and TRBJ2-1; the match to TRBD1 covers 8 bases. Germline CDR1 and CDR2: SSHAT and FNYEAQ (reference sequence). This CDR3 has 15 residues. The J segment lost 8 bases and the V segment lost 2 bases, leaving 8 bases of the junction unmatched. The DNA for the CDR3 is TGTGCCAGCAGCTTACGAGACAGGGGAATCGATGAGCAGTTCTTC. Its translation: CASSLRDRGIDEQFF.

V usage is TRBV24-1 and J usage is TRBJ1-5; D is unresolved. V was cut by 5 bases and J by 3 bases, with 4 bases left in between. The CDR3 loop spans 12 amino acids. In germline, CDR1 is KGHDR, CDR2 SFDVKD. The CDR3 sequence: CATSGVNQPQHF. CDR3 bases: TGTGCCACCAGTGGGGTCAATCAGCCCCAGCATTTT.

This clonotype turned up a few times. CDR3 in DNA: TGTGCCAGCAGCGTAGCTACCGGGGGCTATGGCTACACCTTC. This gives the protein CASSVATGGYGYTF. The chain recombines TRBV9 with TRBJ1-2; D is perhaps TRBD1 (5 bases). V lost 0 bases to trimming and J lost 4 bases, with 10 bases between them. Germline CDR1 and CDR2: SGDLS and YYNGEE. The CDR3 covers 14 residues.

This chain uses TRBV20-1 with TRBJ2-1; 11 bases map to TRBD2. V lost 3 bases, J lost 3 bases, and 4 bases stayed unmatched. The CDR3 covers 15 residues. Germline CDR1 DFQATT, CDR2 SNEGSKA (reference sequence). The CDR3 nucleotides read TGCAGTGCTAGGCATAGCGGGAGGGACTACAATGAGCAGTTCTTC. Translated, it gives CSARHSGRDYNEQFF.

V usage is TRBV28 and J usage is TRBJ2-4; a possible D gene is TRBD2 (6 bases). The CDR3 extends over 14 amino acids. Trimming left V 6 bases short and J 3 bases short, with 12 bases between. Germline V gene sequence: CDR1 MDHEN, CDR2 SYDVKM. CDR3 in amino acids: CASSPGGDKNIQYF. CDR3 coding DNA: TGTGCCAGCAGCCCTGGAGGGGACAAAAACATTCAGTACTTC.